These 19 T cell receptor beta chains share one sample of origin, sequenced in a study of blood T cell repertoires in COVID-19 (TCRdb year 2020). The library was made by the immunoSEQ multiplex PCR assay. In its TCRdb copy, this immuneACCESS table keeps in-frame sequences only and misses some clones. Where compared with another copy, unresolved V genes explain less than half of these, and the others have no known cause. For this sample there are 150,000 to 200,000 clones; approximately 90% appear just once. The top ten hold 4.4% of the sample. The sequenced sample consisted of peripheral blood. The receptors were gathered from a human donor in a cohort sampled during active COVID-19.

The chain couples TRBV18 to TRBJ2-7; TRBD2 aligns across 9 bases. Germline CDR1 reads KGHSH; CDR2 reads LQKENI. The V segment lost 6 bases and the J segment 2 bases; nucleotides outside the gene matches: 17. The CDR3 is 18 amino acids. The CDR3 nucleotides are TGTGCCAGCTCGCGGACTAGCGTCCGCACTGGGGGAACCTACGAGCAGTACTTC. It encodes CASSRTSVRTGGTYEQYF.

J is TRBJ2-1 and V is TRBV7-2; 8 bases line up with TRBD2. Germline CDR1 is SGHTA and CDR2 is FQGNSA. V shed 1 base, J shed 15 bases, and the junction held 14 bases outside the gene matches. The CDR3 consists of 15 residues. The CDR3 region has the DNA TGTGCCAGCAGCTTAGAAGTCGGGACGGGGGGGTTATTGTTCTTC. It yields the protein CASSLEVGTGGLLFF.

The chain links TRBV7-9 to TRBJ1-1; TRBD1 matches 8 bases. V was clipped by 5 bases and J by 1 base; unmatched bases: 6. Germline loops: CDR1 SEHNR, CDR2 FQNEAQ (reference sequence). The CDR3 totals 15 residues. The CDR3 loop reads CASSPFDRGNTEAFF. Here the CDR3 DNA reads TGTGCCAGCAGCCCGTTCGACAGGGGGAACACTGAAGCTTTCTTT.

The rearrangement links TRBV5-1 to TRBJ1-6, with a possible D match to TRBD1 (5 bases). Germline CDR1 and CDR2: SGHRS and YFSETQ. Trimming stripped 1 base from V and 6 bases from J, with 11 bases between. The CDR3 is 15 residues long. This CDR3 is CASSLTPTVNSPLHF. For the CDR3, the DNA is TGCGCCAGCAGCTTGACACCGACAGTTAATTCACCCCTCCACTTT.

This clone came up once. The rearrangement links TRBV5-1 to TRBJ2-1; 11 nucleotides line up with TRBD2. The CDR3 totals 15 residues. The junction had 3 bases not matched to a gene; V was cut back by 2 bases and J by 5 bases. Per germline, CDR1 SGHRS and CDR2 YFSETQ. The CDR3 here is CASSFTSGSNNEQFF. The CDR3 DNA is TGCGCCAGCAGCTTTACTAGCGGGAGTAACAATGAGCAGTTCTTC.

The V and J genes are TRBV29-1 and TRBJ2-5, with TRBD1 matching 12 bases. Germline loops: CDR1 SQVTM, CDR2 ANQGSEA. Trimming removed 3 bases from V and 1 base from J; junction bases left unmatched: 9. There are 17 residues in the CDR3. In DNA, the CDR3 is TGCAGCGTTGAGACACCGGGACAGGGGGCCTCCCAAGAGACCCAGTACTTC. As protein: CSVETPGQGASQETQYF.

The chain's CDR3 is CASARTDNEKLFF. CDR3 coding DNA: TGTGCCAGCGCACGGACAGATAATGAAAAACTGTTTTTT. The rearrangement joins TRBV7-9 to TRBJ1-4; a possible D gene is TRBD1 (6 bases). V was clipped by 8 bases and J by 4 bases, with 11 bases between them. Germline V gives CDR1 SEHNR, CDR2 FQNEAQ (reference sequence). This CDR3 has 13 amino acids.

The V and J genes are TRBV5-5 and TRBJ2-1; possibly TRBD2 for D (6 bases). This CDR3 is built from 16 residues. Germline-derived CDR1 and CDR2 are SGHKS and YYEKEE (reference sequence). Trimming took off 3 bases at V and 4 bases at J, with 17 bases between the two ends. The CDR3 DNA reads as TGTGCCAGCAGCTCGTGGACTATCGGCCTATACAATGAGCAGTTCTTC. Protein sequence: CASSSWTIGLYNEQFF.

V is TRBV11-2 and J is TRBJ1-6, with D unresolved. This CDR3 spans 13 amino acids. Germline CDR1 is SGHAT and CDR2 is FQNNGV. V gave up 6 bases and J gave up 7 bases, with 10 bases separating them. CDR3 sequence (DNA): TGTGCCAGCAGGGGAGACGGAAATTCACCCCTCCACTTT. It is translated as CASRGDGNSPLHF.

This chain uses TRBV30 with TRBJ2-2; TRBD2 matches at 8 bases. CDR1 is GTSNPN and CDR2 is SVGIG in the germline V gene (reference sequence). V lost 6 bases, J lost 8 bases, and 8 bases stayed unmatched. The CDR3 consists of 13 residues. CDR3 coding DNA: TGTGCCTGTTCACGGGGGGGTAGTGGGGAGCTGTTTTTT. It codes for CACSRGGSGELFF.

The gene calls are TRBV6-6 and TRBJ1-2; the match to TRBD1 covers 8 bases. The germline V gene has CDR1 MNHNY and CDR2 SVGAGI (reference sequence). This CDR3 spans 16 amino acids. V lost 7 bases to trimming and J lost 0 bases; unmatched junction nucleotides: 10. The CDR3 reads CASIRDRSSANYGYTF. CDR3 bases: TGTGCCAGCATCAGGGACAGGTCCTCCGCTAACTATGGCTACACCTTC.

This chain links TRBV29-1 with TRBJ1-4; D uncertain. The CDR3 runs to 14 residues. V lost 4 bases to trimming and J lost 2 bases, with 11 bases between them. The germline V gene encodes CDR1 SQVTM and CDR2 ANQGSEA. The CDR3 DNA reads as TGCAGCGTTGGGGGAGGGCGCACTAATGAAAAACTGTTTTTT. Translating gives CSVGGGRTNEKLFF.

CDR3 sequence reads: CASSPATSGMYTQYF. The CDR3 DNA sequence: TGTGCCAGCAGCCCAGCGACTAGCGGAATGTATACGCAGTATTTT. The chain is built from TRBV4-2 and TRBJ2-3, with 9 bases that match TRBD2. Germline V gene lookup returns CDR1 LGHNA and CDR2 YNFKEQ. The CDR3 covers 15 residues. V lost 4 bases, J lost 7 bases, and 9 bases stayed unmatched.

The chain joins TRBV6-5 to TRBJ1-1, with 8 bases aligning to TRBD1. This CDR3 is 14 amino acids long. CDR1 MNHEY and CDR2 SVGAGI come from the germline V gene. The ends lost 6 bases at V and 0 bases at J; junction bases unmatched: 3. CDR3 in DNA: TGTGCCAGCAGGCTGGGACAGGTGAACACTGAAGCTTTCTTT. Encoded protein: CASRLGQVNTEAFF.

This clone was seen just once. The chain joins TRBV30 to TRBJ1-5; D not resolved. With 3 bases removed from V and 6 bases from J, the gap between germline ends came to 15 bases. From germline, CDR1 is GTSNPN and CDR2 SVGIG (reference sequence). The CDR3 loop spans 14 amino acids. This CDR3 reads CAWSPGASGQPQHF. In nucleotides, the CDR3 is TGTGCCTGGAGCCCCGGAGCGAGCGGTCAGCCCCAGCATTTT.

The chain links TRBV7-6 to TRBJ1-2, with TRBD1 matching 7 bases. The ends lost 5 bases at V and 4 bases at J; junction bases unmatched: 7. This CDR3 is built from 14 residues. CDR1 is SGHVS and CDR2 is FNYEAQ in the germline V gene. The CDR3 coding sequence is TGTGCCAGCAGCCCGTCAGGGGGAGGCTATGGCTACACCTTC. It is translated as CASSPSGGGYGYTF.

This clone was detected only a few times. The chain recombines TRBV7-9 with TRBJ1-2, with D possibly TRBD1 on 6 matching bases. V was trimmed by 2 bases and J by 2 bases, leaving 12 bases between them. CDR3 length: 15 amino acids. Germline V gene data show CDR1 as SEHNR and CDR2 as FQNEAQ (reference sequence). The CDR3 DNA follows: TGTGCCAGCAGCTTACAGGGGTTGAGGAACTATGGCTACACCTTC. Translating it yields CASSLQGLRNYGYTF.

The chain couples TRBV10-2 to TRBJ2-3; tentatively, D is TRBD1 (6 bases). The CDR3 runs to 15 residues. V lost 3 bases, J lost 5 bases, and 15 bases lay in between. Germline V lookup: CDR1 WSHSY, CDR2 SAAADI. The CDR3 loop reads CASSDGQTWGDTQYF. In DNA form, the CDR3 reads TGCGCCAGCAGTGATGGACAGACTTGGGGAGATACGCAGTATTTT.

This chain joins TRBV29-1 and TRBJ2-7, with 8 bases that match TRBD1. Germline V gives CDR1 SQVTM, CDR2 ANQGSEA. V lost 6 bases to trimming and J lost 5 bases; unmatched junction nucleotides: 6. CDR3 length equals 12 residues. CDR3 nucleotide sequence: TGCAGCGTCGGTGGACAGGGAGACGAGCAGTACTTC. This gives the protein CSVGGQGDEQYF.